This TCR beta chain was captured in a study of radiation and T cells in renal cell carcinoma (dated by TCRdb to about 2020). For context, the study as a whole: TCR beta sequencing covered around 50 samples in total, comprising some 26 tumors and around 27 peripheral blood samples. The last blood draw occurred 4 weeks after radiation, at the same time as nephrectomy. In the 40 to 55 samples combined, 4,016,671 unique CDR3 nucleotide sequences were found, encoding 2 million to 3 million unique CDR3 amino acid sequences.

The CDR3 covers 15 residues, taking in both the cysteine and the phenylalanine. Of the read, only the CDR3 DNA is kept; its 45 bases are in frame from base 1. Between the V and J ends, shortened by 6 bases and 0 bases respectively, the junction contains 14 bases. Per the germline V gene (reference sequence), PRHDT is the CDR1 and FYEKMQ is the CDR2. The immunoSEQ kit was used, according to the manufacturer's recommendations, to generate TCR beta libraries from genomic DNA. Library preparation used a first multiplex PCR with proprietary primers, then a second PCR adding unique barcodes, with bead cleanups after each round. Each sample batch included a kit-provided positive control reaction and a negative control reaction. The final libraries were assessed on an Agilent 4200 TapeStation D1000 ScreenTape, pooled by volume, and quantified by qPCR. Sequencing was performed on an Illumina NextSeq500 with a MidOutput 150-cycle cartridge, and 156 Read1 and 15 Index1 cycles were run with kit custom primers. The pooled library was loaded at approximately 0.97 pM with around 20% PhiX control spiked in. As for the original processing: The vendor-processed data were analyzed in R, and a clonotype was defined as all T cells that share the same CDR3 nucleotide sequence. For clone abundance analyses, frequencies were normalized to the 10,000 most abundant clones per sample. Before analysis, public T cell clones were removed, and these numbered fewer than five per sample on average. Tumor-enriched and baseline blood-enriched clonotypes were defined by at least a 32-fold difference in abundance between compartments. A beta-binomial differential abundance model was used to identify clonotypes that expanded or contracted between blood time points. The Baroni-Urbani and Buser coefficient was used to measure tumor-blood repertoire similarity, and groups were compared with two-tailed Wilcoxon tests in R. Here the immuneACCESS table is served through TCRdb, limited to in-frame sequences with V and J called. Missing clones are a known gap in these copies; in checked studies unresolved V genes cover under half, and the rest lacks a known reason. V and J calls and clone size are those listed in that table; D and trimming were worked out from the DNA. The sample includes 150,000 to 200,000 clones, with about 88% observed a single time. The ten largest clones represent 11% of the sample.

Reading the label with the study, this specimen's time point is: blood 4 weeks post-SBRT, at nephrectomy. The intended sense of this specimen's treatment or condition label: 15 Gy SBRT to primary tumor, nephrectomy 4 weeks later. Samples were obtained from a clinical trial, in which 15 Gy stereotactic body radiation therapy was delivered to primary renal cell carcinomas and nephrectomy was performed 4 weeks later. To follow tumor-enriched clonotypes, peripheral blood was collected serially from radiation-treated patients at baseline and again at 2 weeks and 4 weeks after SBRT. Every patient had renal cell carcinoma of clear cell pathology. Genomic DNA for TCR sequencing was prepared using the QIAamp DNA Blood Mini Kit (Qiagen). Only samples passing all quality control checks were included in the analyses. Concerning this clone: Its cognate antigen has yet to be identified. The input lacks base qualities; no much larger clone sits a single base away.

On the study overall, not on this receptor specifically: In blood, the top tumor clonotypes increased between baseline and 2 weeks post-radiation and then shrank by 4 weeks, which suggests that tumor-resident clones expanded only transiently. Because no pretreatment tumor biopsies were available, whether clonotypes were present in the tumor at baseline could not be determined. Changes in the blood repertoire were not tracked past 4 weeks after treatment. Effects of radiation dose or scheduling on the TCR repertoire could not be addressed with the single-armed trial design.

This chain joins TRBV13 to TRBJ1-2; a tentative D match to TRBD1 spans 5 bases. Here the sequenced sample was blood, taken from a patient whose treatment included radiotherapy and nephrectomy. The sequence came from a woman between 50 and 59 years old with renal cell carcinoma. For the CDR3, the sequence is CASRPRGGSNYGYTF. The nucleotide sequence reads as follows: TGTGCCAGCAGACCGAGGGGAGGCTCTAACTATGGCTACACCTTC.